The present entry profiles one T cell receptor (beta chain) with its context. The CDR3 runs 13 residues. The germline V gene has CDR1 KGHSH and CDR2 LQKENI. Deletions cut 3 bases from V and 4 bases from J, with 9 bases between. Produced via immunoSEQ multiplex PCR; TCRdb's table is partial and in-frame only. The repertoire holds roughly 64,000 clones, with just over 90% as singletons. This record belongs to a study of control samples from healthy donors and cancer patients. The receptor's source is a woman between 50 and 59 years old with colorectal cancer. Sequenced sample: PBMCs. The chain recombines TRBV18 with TRBJ1-1, with D uncertain. The DNA for the CDR3 is TGTGCCAGCTCACCGATAGGGCTCACTGAAGCTTTCTTT. This encodes CASSPIGLTEAFF. The full variable domain, with the rest looked up from reference TRBV18 and TRBJ1-1, is NAGVMQNPRHLVRRRGQEARLRCSPMKGHSHVYWYRQLPEEGLKFMVYLQKENIIDESGMPKERFSAEFPKEGPSILRIQQVVRGDSAAYFCASSPIGLTEAFFGQGTRLTVV.